One sample yielded the 22 T cell receptor beta chains listed below, sequenced in a study of blood T cell repertoires in COVID-19. Profiling relied on immunoSEQ multiplex PCR, and the TCRdb table lists in-frame clones only, not all of them. The sample lists about 140,000 clones, about 86% occurring once. Sequenced sample: peripheral blood. The receptor source for this set is a woman aged 60 to 75 with acute or convalescent COVID-19.

The chain joins TRBV7-2 to TRBJ2-6; D unclear. V shed 1 base and J shed 0 bases, with 10 bases lying between them. The CDR3 is 17 amino acids. CDR1 is SGHTA, CDR2 FQGNSA, per germline. The CDR3 DNA reads TGTGCCAGCAGCTTAGTTGCCACAAACTCTGGGGCCAACGTCCTGACTTTC. This gives the protein CASSLVATNSGANVLTF.

This clone turned up a few times. The rearrangement joins TRBV3-1 (or the pseudogene TRBV3-2) to TRBJ1-1; maybe TRBD1 (6 bases). CDR1 is LGHDT and CDR2 is YNNKEL in the germline V gene (reference sequence). The V gene lost 2 bases and the J gene lost 1 base, with 8 bases spanning the gap. There are 14 residues in the CDR3. CDR3 sequence: CASSQSDRNTEAFF. The CDR3 region has the DNA TGTGCCAGCAGCCAATCGGACAGGAACACTGAAGCTTTCTTT.

In its sample, this clone was seen once. The rearrangement uses TRBV24-1 and TRBJ1-3; D unclear. V was shortened by 4 bases and J by 0 bases, with 9 bases between the two germline ends. Germline CDR1 KGHDR, CDR2 SFDVKD. The CDR3 consists of 15 residues. CDR3 sequence reads: CATSDPRLSGNTIYF. In DNA form, the CDR3 reads TGTGCCACCAGTGACCCCCGACTCTCTGGAAACACCATATATTTT.

This sequence joins TRBV19 and TRBJ1-2, with 7 bases lining up with TRBD1. The junction had 3 bases not matched to a gene; V was cut back by 4 bases and J by 4 bases. The germline CDR1 and CDR2 sequences are LNHDA and SQIVND (reference sequence). The CDR3 covers 13 residues. This CDR3 is CASSKDRPYGYTF. The CDR3 DNA reads as TGTGCCAGTAGTAAGGACAGGCCCTATGGCTACACCTTC.

The rearrangement links TRBV5-4 to TRBJ2-7; weak D call: TRBD2 (6 bases). CDR3 length: 14 residues. Between the trimmed V and J ends, which lost 4 bases and 2 bases, there was a span of 13 bases. Germline CDR1 SGHNT, CDR2 YYREEE (reference sequence). The CDR3: CASSPGGETYEQYF. Here the CDR3 DNA reads TGTGCCAGCAGCCCCGGGGGTGAAACCTACGAGCAGTACTTC.

The chain joins TRBV15 to TRBJ2-7, with a possible D match to TRBD1 (5 bases). The germline V and J ends were trimmed by 3 bases and 2 bases, with 11 bases remaining between them. The CDR3 has 14 amino acids. Germline assignment: CDR1 LNHNV and CDR2 YYDKDF (reference sequence). The CDR3 DNA follows: TGTGCCACCAGCAGGATACAGGAGACCTACGAGCAGTACTTC. Translating gives CATSRIQETYEQYF.

The chain recombines TRBV20-1 with TRBJ1-5, with D perhaps matching TRBD1 (5 bases). The CDR3 runs to 16 residues. The ends were cut back, 3 bases at V and 2 bases at J, with 17 bases in the middle. Germline loops: CDR1 DFQATT, CDR2 SNEGSKA (reference sequence). In nucleotides, the CDR3 is TGCAGTGCTAGTCGCACAGGAGCCGTGGGCAATCAGCCCCAGCATTTT. Protein: CSASRTGAVGNQPQHF.

In the case of this clone: A read error may account for a junction end that differs from germline. The rearrangement joins TRBV19 to TRBJ1-5; weak D call: TRBD1 (6 bases). Germline CDR1 is LNHDA and CDR2 is SQIVND (reference sequence). The CDR3 length is 14 residues. Here the CDR3 reads CASKRWDTYQPQHF. The DNA for the CDR3 is TGTGCCAGTAAAAGGTGGGACACCTATCAGCCTCAGCATTTT.

This chain joins TRBV6-2 or TRBV6-3 and TRBJ1-2; D possibly corresponds to TRBD1 (6 bases). Germline assignment: CDR1 MNHEY and CDR2 SVGEGT. The CDR3 consists of 12 residues. V was clipped by 5 bases and J by 13 bases, with 17 bases between them. In DNA, the CDR3 is TGTGCCAGCAGTCGGACAGTTGAAGGAGGCACCTTC. Its protein is CASSRTVEGGTF.

V gene TRBV2 combines with J gene TRBJ1-6; D is undetermined. The V end was cut by 6 bases, the J end by 6 bases, with 12 bases between. There are 14 residues in the CDR3. In germline, CDR1 is SNHLY, CDR2 FYNNEI. The CDR3 coding sequence is TGTGCCAGCAGCGTTTTCCGAGGTAATTCACCCCTCCACTTT. Translation: CASSVFRGNSPLHF.

J is TRBJ1-2 and V is TRBV7-9; possibly TRBD1 for D (6 bases). Trimming left V 1 base short and J 4 bases short, with 13 bases between. Germline V gene lookup returns CDR1 SEHNR and CDR2 FQNEAQ (reference sequence). The CDR3 has 15 residues. Here the CDR3 reads CASSLEGQSVYGYTF. Written as DNA, the CDR3 is TGTGCCAGCAGCTTAGAAGGACAGTCAGTCTATGGCTACACCTTC.

The rearrangement uses TRBV6-6 and TRBJ1-1; TRBD1 might be the D (6 bases). Trimming left V 6 bases short and J 1 base short, with 12 bases between. Germline values: CDR1 MNHNY, CDR2 SVGAGI (reference sequence). The CDR3 runs to 14 residues. This CDR3 is CASSYMTGNTEAFF. CDR3 nucleotide sequence: TGTGCCAGCAGCTACATGACAGGGAACACTGAAGCTTTCTTT.

J is TRBJ2-7 and V is TRBV28, with 7 nucleotides matching TRBD1. The ends lost 5 bases at V and 3 bases at J; junction bases unmatched: 7. CDR3 length: 14 amino acids. Germline values: CDR1 MDHEN, CDR2 SYDVKM. CDR3 nucleotides: TGTGCCAGCAGTATAAGGACAGGCCACTACGAGCAGTACTTC. This gives the protein CASSIRTGHYEQYF.

This rearrangement joins TRBV6-6 to TRBJ1-4; 7 bases are a match to TRBD1. Germline CDR1 and CDR2: MNHNY and SVGAGI (reference sequence). V was pared by 6 bases and J by 6 bases, with 13 bases of the junction left unmatched. The CDR3 extends over 16 amino acids. Written as DNA, the CDR3 is TGTGCCAGCAGCCCACAGGGGTCAAGGGGAGATGAAAAACTGTTTTTT. It yields the protein CASSPQGSRGDEKLFF.

The chain is built from TRBV7-2 and TRBJ2-1; D gene ambiguous. The germline V gene encodes CDR1 SGHTA and CDR2 FQGNSA. Between the trimmed V and J ends, which lost 4 bases and 9 bases, there was a span of 13 bases. The CDR3 loop spans 13 amino acids. CDR3 sequence: CASSSLSLLEQFF. Here the CDR3 DNA reads TGTGCCAGCAGCTCGCTTAGTCTCCTTGAGCAGTTCTTC.

The chain links TRBV12-3 or TRBV12-4 to TRBJ2-4; D uncertain. Trimming cost V 1 base and J 7 bases, with 5 bases left between them. The CDR3 loop spans 12 amino acids. CDR3 in DNA: TGTGCCAGCAGTTTAGGCGTCAACATTCAGTACTTC. It encodes CASSLGVNIQYF.

The V and J genes are TRBV9 and TRBJ1-1; tentative D call: TRBD1 (5 bases). The CDR3 is made up of 14 amino acids. Deletions cut 2 bases from V and 1 base from J, with 9 bases between. The germline gives CDR1 SGDLS, CDR2 YYNGEE. For the CDR3, the DNA is TGTGCCAGCAGCGTTGGTGGGGCGAACACTGAAGCTTTCTTT. Encoded protein: CASSVGGANTEAFF.

The count of this clone is one. This chain uses TRBV12-5 with TRBJ2-3; a possible D gene is TRBD1 (6 bases). Trimming shortened V by 1 base and J by 3 bases, and 14 bases separated the two germline ends. Germline V gene sequence: CDR1 LGHNT, CDR2 FRNRAP. The CDR3 runs 16 residues. The CDR3 loop reads CASGLGTGFRTDTQYF. DNA for the CDR3: TGTGCTAGTGGTTTGGGAACAGGGTTTCGTACAGATACGCAGTATTTT.

The chain uses TRBV10-3 and TRBJ2-7, with 7 bases aligning to TRBD1. The CDR3 covers 15 residues. Trimming cost V 2 bases and J 4 bases; bases outside gene matches: 8. Per the germline V gene, CDR1 is ENHRY and CDR2 is SYGVKD. The CDR3 DNA sequence: TGTGCCATCAGTGAGGGGGACAGACCCCCTTACGAGCAGTACTTC. Its protein is CAISEGDRPPYEQYF.

The genes are TRBV28 and TRBJ2-7; a weak D match, TRBD1 (6 bases). Germline V CDR1 and CDR2: MDHEN, SYDVKM. Trimming took 2 bases from V and 6 from J, leaving 17 bases between them. The CDR3 extends over 15 amino acids. This CDR3 reads CASSLTSDARGEQYF. The CDR3, as DNA: TGTGCCAGCAGTTTAACCTCAGACGCCAGGGGCGAGCAGTACTTC.

V gene TRBV24-1 combines with J gene TRBJ2-7, with 9 nucleotides matching TRBD1. The J segment lost 5 bases and the V segment lost 4 bases, leaving 8 bases of the junction unmatched. This CDR3 is 15 amino acids long. Germline-derived CDR1 and CDR2 are KGHDR and SFDVKD. The CDR3 coding sequence is TGTGCCACCAGTGAAGGGACAGGGATTTCCCACGAGCAGTACTTC. Amino acids: CATSEGTGISHEQYF.

The J gene is TRBJ1-2, the V gene TRBV18; 9 nucleotides align to TRBD1. The CDR3 sequence is 15 residues long. J was trimmed by 2 bases and V by 5 bases; bases with no gene match: 6. Per germline, CDR1 KGHSH and CDR2 LQKENI. CDR3 in amino acids: CASSSQGATNYGYTF. Here the CDR3 DNA reads TGTGCCAGCTCATCACAGGGGGCAACAAACTATGGCTACACCTTC. Filled out from reference TRBV18 and TRBJ1-2, the complete variable domain reads NAGVMQNPRHLVRRRGQEARLRCSPMKGHSHVYWYRQLPEEGLKFMVYLQKENIIDESGMPKERFSAEFPKEGPSILRIQQVVRGDSAAYFCASSSQGATNYGYTFGSGTRLTVV.